Listed below are T cell receptor beta chains from one sample, sequenced in a study of cytomegalovirus exposure and HLA in healthy donors. This table comes from immunoSEQ multiplex PCR, and its TCRdb copy is limited to in-frame clones, with some not included. The table lists about 62,000 clones, 75% of them singletons. The sequenced sample consisted of PBMCs. The receptors stem from a man aged 55 to 69 in good health and CMV-seropositive. Both conserved end residues are part of each CDR3. The D gene is left open where the match is weak. Size values are once, few and many counts, or a class for expanded clones, and some rows have none.

>NA|14|TRBJ2-7|TRBV6-5|NA
TGTGCCAGCAGTTACTCTAGGACAGCCTACGAGCAGTACTTC
CASSYSRTAYEQYF
>TRBD1|14|TRBJ1-1|TRBV5-1|once
TGCGCCAGCAGCCGGGACAGTTCGAACACTGAAGCTTTCTTT
CASSRDSSNTEAFF
>NA|13|TRBJ2-7|TRBV10-3|NA
TGTGCCATCTCTCAAGCGGTAAACTACGAGCAGTACTTC
CAISQAVNYEQYF
>NA|14|TRBJ1-6|TRBV7-9|few
TGTGCCAGCAGCGCCAGTGGGGGCCCATCACCCCTCCACTTT
CASSASGGPSPLHF
>TRBD1|16|TRBJ1-5|TRBV2|NA
TGTGCCAGCCGACAGGGGCGTACTCCGGACAATCAGCCCCAGCATTTT
CASRQGRTPDNQPQHF
>TRBD1|14|TRBJ1-4|TRBV18|NA
TGTGCCAGCTCACCCAAGGACAGGGTTGAAAAACTGTTTTTT
CASSPKDRVEKLFF
>TRBD1|15|TRBJ1-1|TRBV13|NA
TGTGCCAGCAGCCCCAGACAGGGGTTTAACACTGAAGCTTTCTTT
CASSPRQGFNTEAFF
>NA|14|TRBJ1-6|TRBV21-1|once
TGTGCCAGCAGCAAGGGCAGATGGAATTCACCCCTCCACTTT
CASSKGRWNSPLHF
>TRBD1|16|TRBJ2-7|TRBV4-1|once
TGCGCCAGCAGCCAACCCACAGGGGCGTTAACCTACGAGCAGTACTTC
CASSQPTGALTYEQYF
>NA|15|TRBJ2-5|TRBV9|NA
TGTGCCAGCAGCGTCAGTAGGGACTCGGCTGGTGTGCAGTACTTC
CASSVSRDSAGVQYF
>TRBD2|15|TRBJ2-1|TRBV10-1|NA
TGCGCCAGCAGTGAGTCCGGGGGGGGACAAAGTGAGCAGTTCTTC
CASSESGGGQSEQFF
>TRBD1|13|TRBJ2-1|TRBV7-2|few
TGTGCCAGCAGTTTGACAGGGCTTGGTGAGCAGTTCTTC
CASSLTGLGEQFF
>NA|13|TRBJ2-2|TRBV7-9|NA
TGTGCCAGCAGGGGAGCCTCGGCCGGGGAGCTGTTTTTT
CASRGASAGELFF
>NA|20|TRBJ1-2|TRBV19|NA
TGTGCCAGTCTACGGGGGAAGAGGGGACCAACCTCTGGAACCTCATATGGCTACACCTTC
CASLRGKRGPTSGTSYGYTF
>TRBD1|13|TRBJ1-1|TRBV14|NA
TGTGCCAGCAGCCAGGTCAGGGGGCGTGAAGCTTTCTTT
CASSQVRGREAFF
>NA|13|TRBJ1-2|TRBV6-1|NA
TGTGCCAGCAGACCCGACAGCATATATGGCTACACCTTC
CASRPDSIYGYTF
>NA|15|TRBJ2-2|TRBV6-4|medium-sized
TGTGCCAGCAGTGAACAGGGAGGGCTCACCGGGGAGCTGTTTTTT
CASSEQGGLTGELFF
>TRBD1|14|TRBJ1-1|TRBV5-1|NA
TGCGCCAGCAGCTCCGGCGTACAGGGGTCTGAAGCTTTCTTT
CASSSGVQGSEAFF
>NA|14|TRBJ2-5|TRBV19|few
TGTGCCAGTAGTATACCGGGTTATTTCGAGACCCAGTACTTC
CASSIPGYFETQYF
>TRBD2|20|TRBJ2-4|TRBV5-1|NA
TGCGCCAGCAGCTTGGACCACTTGTCGGCGGGGGGATTGGCCAAAAACATTCAGTACTTC
CASSLDHLSAGGLAKNIQYF
>NA|14|TRBJ2-7|TRBV11-3|once
TGTGCCAGCAGCTTCACAGGGACCCACTACGAGCAGTACTTC
CASSFTGTHYEQYF
>NA|14|TRBJ2-5|TRBV7-6|few
TGTGCCAGCAGCTTCAGGTCTCTACAAGAGACCCAGTACTTC
CASSFRSLQETQYF
>NA|16|TRBJ1-2|TRBV9|NA
TGTGCCAGCAGCGTAGCCCACTCAGGGGTTAACTATGGCTACACCTTC
CASSVAHSGVNYGYTF
>NA|15|TRBJ2-7|TRBV4-1|NA
TGCGCCAGCAGCTACCAGGGTTTGGCGGGGTACGAGCAGTACTTC
CASSYQGLAGYEQYF
>TRBD1|16|TRBJ2-1|TRBV9|NA
TGTGCCAGCAGCGTAGCCCCACGGACAGGGGGCAACGAGCAGTTCTTC
CASSVAPRTGGNEQFF
>TRBD2|15|TRBJ2-5|TRBV5-6|NA
TGTGCCAGCAGCTTAGGGACTAGCAGCCAAGAGACCCAGTACTTC
CASSLGTSSQETQYF